These T cell receptor beta chains were read from a single sample in a study of CXCR3-negative and CXCR3-positive naive CD8 T cells. TCRdb re-called the 5' RACE reads, yielding one record per CDR3 amino acid sequence without DNA. Its listing shows 100,000 to 150,000 distinct CDR3 sequences. Sequences were obtained from naive CXCR3- CD8+ T cells from blood. Receptors originate from a human donor in good health. Some clones in this sample may be carry-over from other donors' samples. The CDR3 runs from the conserved cysteine through the conserved F or W.

J gene	V gene	CDR3 protein
TRBJ2-7	TRBV20-1	CSARSDRVFYEQYF
TRBJ1-1	TRBV6-5	CASSYHVSTEAFF
TRBJ2-5	TRBV3-1	CASSLRPNQETQNF
TRBJ2-7	TRBV6-6	CASSRDSHPTYEQYF
TRBJ2-1	TRBV5-1	CASSSRTSEGEQFF
TRBJ2-1	TRBV10-2	CASSEIQTGPIYNEQFF
TRBJ2-1	TRBV28	CASSFRHGATTYNEQFF
TRBJ2-7	TRBV29-1	CRAPWTGMDEQYF
TRBJ2-7	TRBV7-3	CASSLVAGGREQYF
TRBJ2-5	TRBV7-9	CASSFFERMGETQYF
TRBJ2-3	TRBV12-3/TRBV12-4	CASSPLGPDTQYF
TRBJ2-7	TRBV13	CASSPRTDEQYF
TRBJ1-5	TRBV29-1	CSVEVGEPDQPQHF
TRBJ1-5	TRBV15	CATVREGSNQPQHF
TRBJ2-3	TRBV15	CATSRDGGGQNTQYF
TRBJ2-2	TRBV2	CATSGGSGGYTGELFF
TRBJ2-1	TRBV10-3	CAIGTTFSYNEQFF
TRBJ2-1	TRBV5-6	CASSLTDRAYNEQFF
TRBJ2-1	TRBV4-1	CASSQDGNRGDNEQFF
TRBJ1-1	TRBV5-6	CASSLPRSTEAFF
TRBJ2-1	TRBV20-1	CSGRDRVFEGVNEQFF
TRBJ1-5	TRBV7-2	CASSLEWSRLNQPQHF
TRBJ2-1	TRBV15	CATSRGYSGGASNEQFF
TRBJ2-1	TRBV5-1	CASSYAGAYNEQFF
TRBJ2-3	TRBV5-6	CASSLNPGARPDTQYF
TRBJ2-2	TRBV7-2	CASSHKGGTSGSQAGELFF
TRBJ2-7	TRBV5-1	CASSSTSTYEQYF
TRBJ1-2	TRBV12-3/TRBV12-4	CASTPHYYGYTF
TRBJ2-7	TRBV21-1	CASSKERTGAYEQYF
TRBJ2-1	TRBV29-1	CSVEDLQSSNEQFF
TRBJ2-7	TRBV29-1	CSVILTYEQYF
TRBJ1-1	TRBV5-8	CASSLAPNLEAFF
TRBJ2-1	TRBV29-1	CSVEEGTLRYNEQFF
TRBJ1-1	TRBV13	CASSLGWADEAFF
TRBJ2-7	TRBV5-6	CASSSGPKYEQYF
TRBJ2-2	TRBV7-9	CASSLAAGTKNTGELFF
TRBJ1-2	TRBV7-3	CASSLTGNGYTF
TRBJ2-5	TRBV4-1	CASSQVAGIEETQYF
TRBJ2-3	TRBV14	CASSPFVGVADTQYF
TRBJ2-7	TRBV4-1	CASSQLKQGMNYEQYF
TRBJ2-3	TRBV28	CASSTSGLIATDTQYF
TRBJ2-6	TRBV10-3	CAISELPTVAGANVLTF
TRBJ2-2	TRBV29-1	CSVEGLAGAKYTGELFF
TRBJ1-1	TRBV19	CASRDRGTNTEAFF
TRBJ2-1	TRBV29-1	CSYRFNNEQFF
TRBJ1-1	TRBV7-9	CASSLPRMGIEAFF
TRBJ2-1	TRBV3-1	CASSQGLPHEQFF
TRBJ2-4	TRBV9	CASSVGGFGNIQYF
TRBJ2-7	TRBV7-9	CASSLVGTEQYF
TRBJ1-5	TRBV23-1	CASSQSMGQGADQPQHF
TRBJ2-4	TRBV4-1	CASSGLERTGGQYF
TRBJ2-7	TRBV28	CASSFRGTYEQYF